What follows are 8 T cell receptor beta chains derived from one specimen sequenced in a study of T cell responses to AZD1222 COVID-19 vaccine. The method was immunoSEQ multiplex PCR; TCRdb's version includes in-frame clones alone and lacks a portion of them. The repertoire holds some 120,000 clones, approximately 90% seen once, with over 8.5% in the top ten. The sequenced sample was peripheral blood, obtained on day 0 of MenACWY control vaccination. The receptors originated from an adult in good health.

The chain has TRBV9 and TRBJ1-4; 7 bases map to TRBD1. The CDR3 has 15 residues. CDR1 and CDR2 from the germline V gene are SGDLS and YYNGEE. V was clipped by 4 bases and J by 8 bases; unmatched bases: 11. CDR3 in amino acids: CASSLTTGNGEKLFF. As DNA, the CDR3 is TGTGCCAGCAGCCTAACGACAGGGAATGGAGAAAAACTGTTTTTT.

This chain uses TRBV27 with TRBJ2-1; tentatively, D is TRBD2 (6 bases). CDR1 and CDR2 from the germline V gene are MNHEY and SMNVEV (reference sequence). The CDR3 has 14 amino acids. V was shortened by 5 bases and J by 8 bases, with 16 bases between the two germline ends. The CDR3 region is CASSRAGRVDEQFF. The CDR3 region has the DNA TGTGCCAGCAGTAGGGCCGGGAGAGTCGATGAGCAGTTCTTC.

V is TRBV19 and J is TRBJ1-3; 7 bases align to TRBD1. The germline gives CDR1 LNHDA, CDR2 SQIVND (reference sequence). Unmatched junction bases numbered 10, after V lost 5 bases and J lost 0 bases. The CDR3 is made up of 17 amino acids. The CDR3 is CASSPRKGAASGNTIYF. DNA of the CDR3: TGTGCCAGTAGTCCTAGAAAGGGGGCGGCCTCTGGAAACACCATATATTTT.

V gene TRBV7-9 combines with J gene TRBJ2-1; D call uncertain. With 5 bases removed from V and 4 bases from J, the gap between germline ends came to 12 bases. The CDR3 loop spans 14 amino acids. Germline V gives CDR1 SEHNR, CDR2 FQNEAQ (reference sequence). The CDR3: CASSPQEVYNEQFF. CDR3 DNA: TGTGCCAGCAGCCCACAAGAAGTATACAATGAGCAGTTCTTC.

This clone was counted only a few times. This chain links TRBV5-1 with TRBJ2-1, with D tentatively TRBD1 or TRBD2 (5 bases each). With 6 bases removed from V and 0 bases from J, the gap between germline ends came to 13 bases. Germline loops: CDR1 SGHRS, CDR2 YFSETQ. The CDR3 runs to 15 residues. The CDR3 protein is CASTNRDDSYNEQFF. The CDR3 bases are TGCGCCAGCACCAATCGGGACGACTCCTACAATGAGCAGTTCTTC.

The chain employs TRBV24-1 and TRBJ1-1; D is possibly TRBD1 (5 bases). Germline CDR1 is KGHDR and CDR2 is SFDVKD. This CDR3 comprises 13 residues. Trimming left V 4 bases short and J 4 bases short, with 9 bases between. For the CDR3, the DNA is TGTGCCACCAGTGAGGGACGGGGCACTGAAGCTTTCTTT. Translation gives CATSEGRGTEAFF.

The CDR3 nucleotides are TGCAGCGTTGAAGATCGGGCGGGGGCGGTTAATGAAAAACTGTTTTTT. Encoded protein: CSVEDRAGAVNEKLFF. This chain connects TRBV29-1 to TRBJ1-4; possibly TRBD1 for D (6 bases). V dropped 0 bases and J dropped 4 bases, with 15 bases sitting between them. The germline CDR1 and CDR2 sequences are SQVTM and ANQGSEA. The CDR3 is made up of 16 amino acids.

The chain uses TRBV3-1 (or the pseudogene TRBV3-2) and TRBJ2-1; TRBD1 matches at 9 bases. Per the germline V gene, CDR1 is LGHDT and CDR2 is YNNKEL (reference sequence). With 5 bases clipped from V and 6 bases from J, the junction kept 8 bases outside the gene matches. The CDR3 consists of 15 residues. CDR3 DNA: TGTGCCAGCAGCTCCGGGACAGGGATCCCCAATGAGCAGTTCTTC. Translated, it gives CASSSGTGIPNEQFF.